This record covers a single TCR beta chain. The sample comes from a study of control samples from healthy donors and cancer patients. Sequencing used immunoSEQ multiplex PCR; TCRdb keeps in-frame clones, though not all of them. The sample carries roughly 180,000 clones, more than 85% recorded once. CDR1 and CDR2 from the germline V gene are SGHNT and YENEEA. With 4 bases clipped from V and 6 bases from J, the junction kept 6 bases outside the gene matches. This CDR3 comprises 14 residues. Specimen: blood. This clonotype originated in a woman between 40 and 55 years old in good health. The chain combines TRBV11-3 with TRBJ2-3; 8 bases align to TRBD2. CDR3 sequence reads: CASSSGLAPDTQYF. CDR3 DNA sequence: TGTGCCAGCAGCTCCGGACTAGCCCCCGATACGCAGTATTTT. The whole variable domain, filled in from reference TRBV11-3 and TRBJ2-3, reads EAGVVQSPRYKIIEKKQPVAFWCNPISGHNTLYWYLQNLGQGPELLIRYENEEAVDDSQLPKDRFSAERLKGVDSTLKIQPAELGDSAVYLCASSSGLAPDTQYFGPGTRLTVL.